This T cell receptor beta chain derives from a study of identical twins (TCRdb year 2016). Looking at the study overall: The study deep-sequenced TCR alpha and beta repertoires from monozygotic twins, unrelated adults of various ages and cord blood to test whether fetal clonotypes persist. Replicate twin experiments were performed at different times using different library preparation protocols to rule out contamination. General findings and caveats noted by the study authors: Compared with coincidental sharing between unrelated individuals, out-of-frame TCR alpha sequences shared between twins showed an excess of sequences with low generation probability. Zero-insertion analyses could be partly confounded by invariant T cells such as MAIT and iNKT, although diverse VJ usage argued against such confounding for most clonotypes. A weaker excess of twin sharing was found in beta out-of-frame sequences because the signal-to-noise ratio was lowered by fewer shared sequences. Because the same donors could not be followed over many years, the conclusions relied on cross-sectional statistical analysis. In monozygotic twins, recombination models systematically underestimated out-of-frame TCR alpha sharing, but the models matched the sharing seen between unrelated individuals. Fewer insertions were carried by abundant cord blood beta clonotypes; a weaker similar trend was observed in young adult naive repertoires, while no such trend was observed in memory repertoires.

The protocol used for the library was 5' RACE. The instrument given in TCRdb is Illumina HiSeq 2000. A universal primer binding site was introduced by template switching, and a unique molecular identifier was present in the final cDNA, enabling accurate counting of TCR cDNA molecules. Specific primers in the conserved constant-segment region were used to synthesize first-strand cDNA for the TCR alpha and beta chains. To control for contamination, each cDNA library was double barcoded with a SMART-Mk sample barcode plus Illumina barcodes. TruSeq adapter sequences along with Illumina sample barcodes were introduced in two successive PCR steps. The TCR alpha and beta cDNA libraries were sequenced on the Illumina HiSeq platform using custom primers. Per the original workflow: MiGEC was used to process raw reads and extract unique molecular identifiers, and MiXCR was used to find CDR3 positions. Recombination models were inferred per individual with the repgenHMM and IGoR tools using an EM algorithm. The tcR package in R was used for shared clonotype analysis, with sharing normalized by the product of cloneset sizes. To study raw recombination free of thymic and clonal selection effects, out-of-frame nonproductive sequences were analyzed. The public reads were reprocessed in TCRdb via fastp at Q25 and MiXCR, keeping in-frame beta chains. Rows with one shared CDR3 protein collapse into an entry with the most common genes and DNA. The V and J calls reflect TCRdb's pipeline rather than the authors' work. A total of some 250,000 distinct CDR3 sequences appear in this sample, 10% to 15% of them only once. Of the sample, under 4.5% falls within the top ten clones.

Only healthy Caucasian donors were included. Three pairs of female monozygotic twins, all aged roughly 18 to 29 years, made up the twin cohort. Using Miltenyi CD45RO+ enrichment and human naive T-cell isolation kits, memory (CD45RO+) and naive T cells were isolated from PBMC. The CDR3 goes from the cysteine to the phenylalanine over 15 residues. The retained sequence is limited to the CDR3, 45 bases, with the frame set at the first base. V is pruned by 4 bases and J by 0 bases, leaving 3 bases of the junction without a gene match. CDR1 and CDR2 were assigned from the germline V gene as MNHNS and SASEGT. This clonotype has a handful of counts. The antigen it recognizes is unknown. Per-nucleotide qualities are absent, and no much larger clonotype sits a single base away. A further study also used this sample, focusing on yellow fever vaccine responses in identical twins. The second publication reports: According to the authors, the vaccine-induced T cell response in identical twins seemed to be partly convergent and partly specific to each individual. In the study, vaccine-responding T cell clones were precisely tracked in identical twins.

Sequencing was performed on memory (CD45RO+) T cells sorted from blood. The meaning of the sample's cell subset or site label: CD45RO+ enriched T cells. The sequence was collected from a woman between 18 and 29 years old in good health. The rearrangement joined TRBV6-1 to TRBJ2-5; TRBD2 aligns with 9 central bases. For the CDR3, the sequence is CASSGAGGYQETQYF. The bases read TGTGCCAGCAGTGGGGCGGGGGGGTACCAAGAGACCCAGTACTTC.